The present T cell receptor (beta chain) was sequenced within a study of T cells after yellow fever vaccination. Study context: Preparation used SMART-Seq v4 Ultra Low Input for the low-cell-number fractions.

TCRdb redid the calling of the 5' RACE reads with MiXCR, one entry per CDR3 protein. The table has about 340,000 distinct CDR3 sequences, around 12% seen once. The CDR3 runs to 14 residues. Germline V CDR1 and CDR2: SGHTA, FQGNSA. V trimming: 4 bases; J trimming: 4 bases; junction bases outside the gene matches: 4. Study-wide points: Clones that expanded after primary vaccination mostly reappeared after the booster (just under 98% CD4, roughly 87% CD8). Weaker overall, the secondary response nonetheless peaked faster (day 5 versus 15).

This clonotype was recorded at least ten times. Its antigen remains unidentified. The chain joins TRBV7-2 to TRBJ2-5; 9 nucleotides agree with TRBD1. The receptor was isolated from a man between 18 and 29 years old who received the YFV17D yellow fever vaccine. Sequencing was performed on CD4+ T cells sorted from PBMCs, taken 15 days after the yellow fever booster vaccination. The CDR3 loop is CASSSDRGRETQYF. The CDR3 bases are TGTGCCAGCAGCTCGGACAGGGGTCGAGAGACCCAGTACTTC.